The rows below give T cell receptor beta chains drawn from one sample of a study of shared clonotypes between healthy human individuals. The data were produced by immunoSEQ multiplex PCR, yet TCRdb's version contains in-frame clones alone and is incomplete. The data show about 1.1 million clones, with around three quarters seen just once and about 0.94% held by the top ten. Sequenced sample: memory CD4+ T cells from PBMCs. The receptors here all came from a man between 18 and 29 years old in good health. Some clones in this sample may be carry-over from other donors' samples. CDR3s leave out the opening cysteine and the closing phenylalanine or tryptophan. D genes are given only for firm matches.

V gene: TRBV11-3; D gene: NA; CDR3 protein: ASSSRGDTQY
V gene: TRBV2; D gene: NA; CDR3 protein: ASSVFGVGNTEAF
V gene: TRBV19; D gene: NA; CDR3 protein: ASSIVGARGGQETQY
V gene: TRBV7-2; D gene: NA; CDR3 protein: ASSLRGNRATEAF
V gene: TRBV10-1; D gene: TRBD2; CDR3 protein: ASSEHSGLAGGKNEQF
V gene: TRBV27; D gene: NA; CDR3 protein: ASSLYRVGETQY
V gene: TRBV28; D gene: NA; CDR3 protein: ASSLGWRKLF
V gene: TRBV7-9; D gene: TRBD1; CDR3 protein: ASSRRGRDRGQETQY
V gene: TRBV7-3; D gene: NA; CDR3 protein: ASSPDGSYGYT
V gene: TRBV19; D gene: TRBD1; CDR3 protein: ASSTSLGQSDTGELF
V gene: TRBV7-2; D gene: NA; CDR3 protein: ASSLQFAETQY
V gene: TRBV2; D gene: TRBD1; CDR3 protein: ASSEGQGAYEQY
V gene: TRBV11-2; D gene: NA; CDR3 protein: ASSLVFRGSKETQY
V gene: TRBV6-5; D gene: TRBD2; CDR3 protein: ASKTSGSYEQY
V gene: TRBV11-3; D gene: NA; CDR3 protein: ASSSLTYSDEQY
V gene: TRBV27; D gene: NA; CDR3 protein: ASSLSGLNQPQH
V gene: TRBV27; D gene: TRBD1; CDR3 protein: ASSPRGTGVGYT
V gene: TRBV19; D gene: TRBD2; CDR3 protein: ASSMRAGELETQY
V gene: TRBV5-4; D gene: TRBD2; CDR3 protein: ASSTGLADNNEQF
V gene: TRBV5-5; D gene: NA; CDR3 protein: ASSAGQPSSYNEQF
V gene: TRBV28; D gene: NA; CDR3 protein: ASSLYSSGAPGYT
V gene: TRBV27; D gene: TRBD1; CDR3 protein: AGKVGSPYQAGGNTEAF
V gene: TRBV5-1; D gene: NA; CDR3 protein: ASSLVADHYNEQF
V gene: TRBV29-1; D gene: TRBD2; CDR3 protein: SVEGGTLRVAGETYEQY
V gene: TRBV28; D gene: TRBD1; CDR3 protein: ASRAMAGKGASTDTQY
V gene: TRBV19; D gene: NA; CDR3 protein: ASSSGLNTEAF
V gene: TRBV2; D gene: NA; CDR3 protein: ASSDRETQY
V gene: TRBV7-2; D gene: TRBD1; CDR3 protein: ASSLGWTGYNEQF
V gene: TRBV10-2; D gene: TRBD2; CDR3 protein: ASIPTSGQIYEQY
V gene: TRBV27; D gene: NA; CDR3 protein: ASSSPSRGDYGYT
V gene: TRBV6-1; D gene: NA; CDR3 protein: ASSESVRVYNEQF
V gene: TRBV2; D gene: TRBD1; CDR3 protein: ASPPRDSINYGYT
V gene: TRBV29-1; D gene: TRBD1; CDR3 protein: SVEDPTGARYGYT
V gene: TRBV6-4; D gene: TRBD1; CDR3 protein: ASSSTGAGANVLT
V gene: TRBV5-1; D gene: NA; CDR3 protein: ASSLLVRADTEAF
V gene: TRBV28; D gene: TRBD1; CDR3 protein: ASSQLGTGGAETQY
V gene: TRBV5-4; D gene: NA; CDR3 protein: ASSQRETQY
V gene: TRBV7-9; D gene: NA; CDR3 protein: ASHFASPGNTIY
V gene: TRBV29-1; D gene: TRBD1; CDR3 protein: SAGQGGYGYT
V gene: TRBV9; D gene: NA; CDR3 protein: ASSLLERDTQY